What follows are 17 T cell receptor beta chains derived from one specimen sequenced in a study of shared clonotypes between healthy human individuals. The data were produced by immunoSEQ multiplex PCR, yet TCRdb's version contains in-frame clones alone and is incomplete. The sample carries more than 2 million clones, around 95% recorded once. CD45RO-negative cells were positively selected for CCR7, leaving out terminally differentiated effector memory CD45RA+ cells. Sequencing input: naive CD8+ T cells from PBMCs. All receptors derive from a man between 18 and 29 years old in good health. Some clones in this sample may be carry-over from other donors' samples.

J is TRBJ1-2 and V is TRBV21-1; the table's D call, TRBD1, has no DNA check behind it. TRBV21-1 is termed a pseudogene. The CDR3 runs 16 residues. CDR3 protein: CASSKSPGGASYGYTF. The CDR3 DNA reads TGTGCCAGCAGCAAATCCCCAGGGGGCGCTTCCTATGGCTACACCTTC.

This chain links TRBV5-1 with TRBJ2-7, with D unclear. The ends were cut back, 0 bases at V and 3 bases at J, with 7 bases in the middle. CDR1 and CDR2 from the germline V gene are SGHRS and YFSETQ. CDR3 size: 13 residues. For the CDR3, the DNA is TGCGCCAGCAGCTTGGCCTTGGACTACGAGCAGTACTTC. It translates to CASSLALDYEQYF. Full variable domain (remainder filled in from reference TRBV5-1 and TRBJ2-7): KAGVTQTPRYLIKTRGQQVTLSCSPISGHRSVSWYQQTPGQGLQFLFEYFSETQRNKGNFPGRFSGRQFSNSRSEMNVSTLELGDSALYLCASSLALDYEQYFGPGTRLTVT.

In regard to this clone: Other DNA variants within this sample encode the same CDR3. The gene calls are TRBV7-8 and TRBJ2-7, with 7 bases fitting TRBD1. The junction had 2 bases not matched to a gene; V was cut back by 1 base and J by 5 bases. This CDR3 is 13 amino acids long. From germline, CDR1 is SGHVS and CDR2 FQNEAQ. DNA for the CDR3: TGTGCCAGCAGCTTAGACAGGGGAAACGAGCAGTACTTC. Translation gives CASSLDRGNEQYF.

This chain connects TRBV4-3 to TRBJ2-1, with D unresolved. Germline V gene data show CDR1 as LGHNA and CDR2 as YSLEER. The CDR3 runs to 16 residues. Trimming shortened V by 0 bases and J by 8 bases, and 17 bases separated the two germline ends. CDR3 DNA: TGCGCCAGCAGCCAAGAAGGGAACCTGAGGTTCGATGAGCAGTTCTTC. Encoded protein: CASSQEGNLRFDEQFF.

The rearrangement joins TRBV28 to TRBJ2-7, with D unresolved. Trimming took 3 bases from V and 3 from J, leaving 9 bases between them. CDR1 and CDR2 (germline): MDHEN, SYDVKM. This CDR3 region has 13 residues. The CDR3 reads CASSFQQHYEQYF. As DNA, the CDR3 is TGTGCCAGCAGTTTTCAACAGCACTACGAGCAGTACTTC.

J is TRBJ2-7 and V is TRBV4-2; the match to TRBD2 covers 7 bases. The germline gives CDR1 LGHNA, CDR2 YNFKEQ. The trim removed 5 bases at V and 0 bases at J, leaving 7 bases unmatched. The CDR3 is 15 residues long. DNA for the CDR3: TGTGCCAGCAGCTTACTCCGGGACTACTCCTACGAGCAGTACTTC. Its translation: CASSLLRDYSYEQYF.

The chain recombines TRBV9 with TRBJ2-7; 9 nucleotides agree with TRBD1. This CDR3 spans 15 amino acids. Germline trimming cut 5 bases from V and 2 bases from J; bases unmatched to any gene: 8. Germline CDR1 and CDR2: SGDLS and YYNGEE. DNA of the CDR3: TGTGCCAGCAGTGGGGGGGACAGGGTGACCTACGAGCAGTACTTC. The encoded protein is CASSGGDRVTYEQYF.

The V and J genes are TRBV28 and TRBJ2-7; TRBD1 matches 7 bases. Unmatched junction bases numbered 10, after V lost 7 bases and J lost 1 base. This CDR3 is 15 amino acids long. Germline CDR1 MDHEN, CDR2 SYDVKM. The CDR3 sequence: CASTARDSFSYEQYF. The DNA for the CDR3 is TGTGCCAGCACCGCACGGGACAGTTTTTCCTACGAGCAGTACTTC.

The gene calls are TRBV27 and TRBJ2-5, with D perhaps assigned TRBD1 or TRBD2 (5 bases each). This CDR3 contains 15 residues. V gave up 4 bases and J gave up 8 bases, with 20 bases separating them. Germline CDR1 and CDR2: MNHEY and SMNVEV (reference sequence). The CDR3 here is CASSWKSGTRETQYF. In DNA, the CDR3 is TGTGCCAGCAGTTGGAAATCCGGGACCCGGGAAACCCAGTACTTC.

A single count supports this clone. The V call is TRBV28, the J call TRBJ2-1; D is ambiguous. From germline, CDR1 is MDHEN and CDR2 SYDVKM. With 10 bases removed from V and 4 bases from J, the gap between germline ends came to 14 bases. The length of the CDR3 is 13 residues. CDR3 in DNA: TGTGCCACTAGAGACACAGCGTACAATGAGCAGTTCTTC. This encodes CATRDTAYNEQFF.

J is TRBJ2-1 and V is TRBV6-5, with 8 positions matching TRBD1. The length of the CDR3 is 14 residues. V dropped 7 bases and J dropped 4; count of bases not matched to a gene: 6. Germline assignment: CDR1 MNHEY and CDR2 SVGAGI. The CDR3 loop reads CASKVTGVYNEQFF. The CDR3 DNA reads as TGTGCCAGCAAAGTGACAGGGGTATACAATGAGCAGTTCTTC.

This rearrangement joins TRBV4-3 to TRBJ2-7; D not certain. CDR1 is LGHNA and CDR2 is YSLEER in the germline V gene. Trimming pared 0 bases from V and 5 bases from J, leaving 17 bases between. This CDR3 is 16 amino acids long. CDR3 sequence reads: CASSQDWSRPSDEQYF. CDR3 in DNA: TGCGCCAGCAGCCAAGATTGGTCTAGGCCTAGTGACGAGCAGTACTTC.

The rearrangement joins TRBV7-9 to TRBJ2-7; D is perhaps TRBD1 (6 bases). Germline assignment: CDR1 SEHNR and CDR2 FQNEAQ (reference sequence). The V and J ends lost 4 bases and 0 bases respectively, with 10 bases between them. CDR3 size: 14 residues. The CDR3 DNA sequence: TGTGCCAGCAGCTGGACAGTTAGCTCCTACGAGCAGTACTTC. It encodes CASSWTVSSYEQYF.

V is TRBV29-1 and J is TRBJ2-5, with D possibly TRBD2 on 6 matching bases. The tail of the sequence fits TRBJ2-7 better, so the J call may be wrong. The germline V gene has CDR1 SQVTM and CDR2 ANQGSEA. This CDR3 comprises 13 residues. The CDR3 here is CSVGIGTSYEQYF. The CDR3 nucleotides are TGCAGCGTCGGAATCGGGACTTCCTACGAGCAGTACTTC.

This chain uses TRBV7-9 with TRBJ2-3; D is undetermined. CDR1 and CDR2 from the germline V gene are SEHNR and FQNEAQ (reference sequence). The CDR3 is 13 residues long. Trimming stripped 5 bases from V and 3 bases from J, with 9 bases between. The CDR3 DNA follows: TGTGCCAGCAGCGAACAATTGACAGATACGCAGTATTTT. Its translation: CASSEQLTDTQYF.

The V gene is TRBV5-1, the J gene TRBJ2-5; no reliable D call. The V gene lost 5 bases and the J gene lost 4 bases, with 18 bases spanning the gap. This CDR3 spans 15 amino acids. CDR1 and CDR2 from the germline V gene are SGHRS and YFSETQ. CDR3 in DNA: TGCGCCAGCAGTCCCCTAGGTAATTTCATAGAGACCCAGTACTTC. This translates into CASSPLGNFIETQYF.

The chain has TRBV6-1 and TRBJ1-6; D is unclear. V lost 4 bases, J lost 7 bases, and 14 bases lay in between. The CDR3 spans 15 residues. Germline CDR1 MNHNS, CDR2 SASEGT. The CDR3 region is CASSARTANNSPLHF. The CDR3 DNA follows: TGTGCCAGCAGTGCCCGGACGGCTAACAATTCACCCCTCCACTTT.